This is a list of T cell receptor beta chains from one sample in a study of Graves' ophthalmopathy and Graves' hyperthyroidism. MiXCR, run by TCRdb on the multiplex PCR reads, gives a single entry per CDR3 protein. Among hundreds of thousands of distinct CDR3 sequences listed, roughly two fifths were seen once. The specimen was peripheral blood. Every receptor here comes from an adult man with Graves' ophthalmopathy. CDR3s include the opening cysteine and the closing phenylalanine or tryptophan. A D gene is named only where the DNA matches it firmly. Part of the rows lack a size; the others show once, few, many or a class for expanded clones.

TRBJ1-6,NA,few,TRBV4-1,CASSHGLEGYSPLHF,TGCGCCAGCAGCCACGGCCTAGAAGGGTATTCACCCCTCCACTTT
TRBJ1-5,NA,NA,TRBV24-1,CATSSPRGDQPQHF,TGTGCCACCAGCTCCCCTCGAGGGGATCAGCCCCAGCATTTT
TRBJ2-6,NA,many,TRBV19,CASSPGLISGANVLTF,TGTGCCAGTAGTCCCGGACTCATCTCTGGGGCCAACGTCCTGACTTTC
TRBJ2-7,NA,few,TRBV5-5,CASSAGHPVYEQYF,TGTGCCAGCAGCGCCGGACATCCAGTCTACGAGCAGTACTTC
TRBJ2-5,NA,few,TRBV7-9,CASSPHPGGAAETQYF,TGTGCCAGCAGTCCGCACCCGGGGGGCGCAGCGGAGACCCAGTACTTC
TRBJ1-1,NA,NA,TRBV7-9,CASSLDTSTEAFF,TGTGCCAGCAGCTTAGACACGAGCACTGAAGCTTTCTTT
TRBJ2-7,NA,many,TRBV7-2,CASSLGLVGADEQYF,TGTGCCAGCAGCTTAGGACTAGTCGGAGCGGACGAGCAGTACTTC
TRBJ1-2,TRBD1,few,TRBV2,CASRAPGAAAGGGGYYGYTF,TGTGCCAGCAGGGCCCCGGGTGCAGCGGCAGGGGGCGGTGGGTACTATGGCTACACCTTC
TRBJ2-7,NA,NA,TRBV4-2,CACSPIRRVSYEQYF,TGTGCCTGCAGCCCAATCCGTAGGGTCTCCTACGAGCAGTACTTC
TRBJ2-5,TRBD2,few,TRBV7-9,CASSFDGRGRETQYF,TGTGCCAGCAGCTTTGACGGGAGGGGCAGGGAGACCCAGTACTTC
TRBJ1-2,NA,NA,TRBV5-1,CASSLGTGFYGYTF,TGCGCCAGCAGCTTGGGAACAGGATTTTATGGCTACACCTTC
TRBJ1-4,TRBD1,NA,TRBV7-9,CASSPRQGGNEKLFF,TGTGCCAGCAGCCCAAGACAGGGGGGTAATGAAAAACTGTTTTTT
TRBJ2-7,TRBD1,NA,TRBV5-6,CASSAASGTENSYEQYF,TGTGCCAGCAGCGCGGCGTCCGGGACAGAGAACTCCTACGAGCAGTACTTC
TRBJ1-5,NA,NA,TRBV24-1,CASSYSIGTGGNQPQHF,TGTGCCAGCAGTTACTCGATCGGGACGGGGGGCAATCAGCCCCAGCATTTT
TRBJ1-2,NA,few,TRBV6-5,CASSEDPAGSRGYTF,TGTGCCAGCAGTGAAGACCCCGCAGGGTCTCGTGGCTACACCTTC
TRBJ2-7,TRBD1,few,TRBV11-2,CASSRDRGTSEQYF,TGTGCCAGCAGCCGGGACAGGGGCACAAGCGAGCAGTACTTC
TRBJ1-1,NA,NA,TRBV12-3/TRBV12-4,CASSIRTEQQEAFF,TGTGCCAGCAGTATAAGGACAGAACAGCAAGAAGCTTTCTTT
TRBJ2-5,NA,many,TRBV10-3,CAISEGAETQYF,TGTGCCATCAGTGAGGGGGCAGAGACCCAGTACTTC
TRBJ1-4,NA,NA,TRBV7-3,CASSLSPGEKLFF,TGTGCCAGCAGCCTCTCACCGGGTGAAAAACTGTTTTTT
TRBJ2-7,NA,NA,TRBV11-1,CASSLVNPRGYEQYF,TGTGCCAGCAGCTTAGTGAACCCAAGGGGATACGAGCAGTACTTC
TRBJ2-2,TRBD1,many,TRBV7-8,CASSLGDRVTGELFF,TGTGCCAGCAGCTTAGGGGACAGGGTCACCGGGGAGCTGTTTTTT
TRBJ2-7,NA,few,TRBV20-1,CSASSVAGTYEQYF,TGCAGTGCTAGTTCGGTAGCAGGTACCTACGAGCAGTACTTC
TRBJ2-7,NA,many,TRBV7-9,CASSPKPYEQYF,TGTGCCAGCAGCCCGAAACCCTACGAGCAGTACTTC
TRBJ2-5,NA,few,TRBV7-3,CASSLRPWQETQYF,TGTGCCAGCAGCTTACGCCCTTGGCAAGAGACCCAGTACTTC
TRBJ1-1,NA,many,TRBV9,CASSQVGTTEAFF,TGTGCCAGCAGCCAAGTAGGTACCACTGAAGCTTTCTTT
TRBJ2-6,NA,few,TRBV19,CASSIDLGGSDRSGANVLTF,TGTGCCAGTAGTATAGATCTTGGGGGCTCTGATCGCTCTGGGGCCAACGTCCTGACTTTC
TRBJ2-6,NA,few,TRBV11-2,CASSSRRTFSGANVLTF,TGTGCCAGCAGTTCCCGTCGGACATTCTCTGGGGCCAACGTCCTGACTTTC
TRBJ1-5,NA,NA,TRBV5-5,CASSLVPTNSNQPQHF,TGTGCCAGCAGCTTGGTCCCTACTAATAGCAATCAGCCCCAGCATTTT
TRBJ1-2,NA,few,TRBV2,CASSYRELGGYTF,TGTGCCAGCAGTTACAGGGAGTTAGGGGGCTACACCTTC
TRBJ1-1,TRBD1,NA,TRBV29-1,CSVGQGVEAFF,TGCAGCGTCGGACAGGGGGTTGAAGCTTTCTTT
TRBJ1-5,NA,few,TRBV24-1,CASSPFFGNQPQHF,TGTGCCAGCTCACCCTTTTTTGGCAATCAGCCCCAGCATTTT
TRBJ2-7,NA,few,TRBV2,CASSLNAQGLPSYEQYF,TGTGCCAGCAGTTTAAACGCACAGGGTCTTCCATCCTACGAGCAGTACTTC
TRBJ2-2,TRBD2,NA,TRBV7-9,CASSDLRGGKNTGELFF,TGCGCCAGCAGTGATCTTCGGGGGGGAAAGAACACCGGGGAGCTGTTTTTT
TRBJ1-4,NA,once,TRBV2,CASSVGGDEKLFF,TGTGCCAGCAGTGTGGGCGGGGATGAAAAACTGTTTTTT
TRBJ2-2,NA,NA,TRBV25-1,CASTPTPAGTGELFF,TGTGCCAGTACCCCGACCCCGGCCGGCACCGGGGAGCTGTTTTTT
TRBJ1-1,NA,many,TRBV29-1,CSVREDTNTEAFF,TGCAGCGTTCGAGAGGACACGAACACTGAAGCTTTCTTT
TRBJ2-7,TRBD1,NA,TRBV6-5,CASGGITGTGGHEQYF,TGTGCCAGCGGGGGGATTACCGGGACAGGGGGGCACGAGCAGTACTTC
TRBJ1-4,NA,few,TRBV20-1,CSAREPGNEKLFF,TGCAGTGCTAGAGAGCCAGGGAATGAAAAACTGTTTTTT
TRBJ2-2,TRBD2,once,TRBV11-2,CASSVDQSGGAPGELFF,TGTGCCAGCAGCGTAGATCAGAGCGGGGGGGCCCCCGGGGAGCTGTTTTTT
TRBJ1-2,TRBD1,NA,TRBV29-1,CSVGGDRRDGYTF,TGCAGCGTCGGGGGGGACAGACGGGATGGCTACACCTTC
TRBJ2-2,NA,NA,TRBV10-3,CATLEADVTGELFF,TGTGCCACCCTCGAAGCGGATGTCACCGGGGAGCTGTTTTTT
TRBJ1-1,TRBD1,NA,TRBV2,CASRLDRGRGAEAFF,TGTGCCAGCAGGCTCGACAGGGGGCGCGGGGCTGAAGCTTTCTTT
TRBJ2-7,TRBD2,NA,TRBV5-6,CASGPPGGEQYF,TGTGCCAGCGGCCCTCCGGGGGGCGAGCAGTACTTC
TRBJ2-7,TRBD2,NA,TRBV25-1,CASSYGVSGGLADEQYF,TGTGCCAGCAGTTATGGGGTTAGCGGGGGGCTTGCGGACGAGCAGTACTTC
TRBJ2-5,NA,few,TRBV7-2,CASSSSPAGQETQYF,TGTGCCAGCAGCTCCTCTCCGGCAGGGCAAGAGACCCAGTACTTC
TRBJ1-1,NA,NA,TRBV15,CATSRGTAGAGGAFF,TGTGCCACCAGCAGAGGGACAGCGGGAGCCGGGGGTGCTTTCTTT
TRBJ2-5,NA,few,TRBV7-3,CASSLGVGSGETQYF,TGTGCCAGCAGCTTAGGGGTCGGGAGTGGAGAGACCCAGTACTTC
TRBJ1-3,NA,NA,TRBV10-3,CASRRVDSGNTIYF,TGTGCCAGCAGGAGGGTGGACTCTGGAAACACCATATATTTT
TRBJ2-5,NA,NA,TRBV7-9,CASSSDRSLGTQYF,TGTGCCAGCAGTTCCGACCGGTCCCTAGGGACCCAGTACTTC
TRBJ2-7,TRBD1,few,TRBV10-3,CAISDVAGGFYEQYF,TGTGCCATCAGTGATGTCGCAGGGGGCTTCTACGAGCAGTACTTC
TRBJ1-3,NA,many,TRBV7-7,CASSPGTLTGNTIYF,TGTGCCAGCAGCCCCGGGACACTTACTGGAAACACCATATATTTT
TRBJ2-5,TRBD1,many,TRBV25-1,CASSEAGGQETQYF,TGTGCCAGCAGTGAAGCAGGGGGCCAAGAGACCCAGTACTTC
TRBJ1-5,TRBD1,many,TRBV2,CASSLTGGGNQPQHF,TGTGCCAGCAGCCTTACAGGGGGCGGCAATCAGCCCCAGCATTTT
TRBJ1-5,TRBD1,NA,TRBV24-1,CATSDPGTGQYSNQPQHF,TGTGCCACCAGTGACCCAGGGACAGGGCAATATAGCAATCAGCCCCAGCATTTT
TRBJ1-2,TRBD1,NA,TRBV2,CASSAGQAYLYGYTF,TGTGCCAGCAGTGCGGGACAGGCTTACCTCTATGGCTACACCTTC
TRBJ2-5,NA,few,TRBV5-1,CASSLWRVEETQYF,TGCGCCAGCAGCTTGTGGCGAGTAGAAGAGACCCAGTACTTC